This T cell receptor (beta chain) was observed in a study of cytomegalovirus exposure and HLA in healthy donors. Study results and caveats: The classifier, whose performance was assessed in both the original and validation cohorts, reportedly diagnosed cytomegalovirus status with high specificity and sensitivity. Many donors carried some public TCRs, although rarity characterized most TCR sequences. 87-base-pair reads could not separate some V segments, including TRBV6-2 and TRBV6-3.

As concerns this clone: Its antigen is unknown.

Trimming left V 5 bases short and J 0 bases short, with 12 bases between. The CDR3 has 14 amino acids. Germline CDR1 reads SGHRS; CDR2 reads YFSETQ. The PCR contained 60 Vbeta and 13 Jbeta primers. Assay: immunoSEQ multiplex PCR; the TCRdb copy retains only in-frame clones and omits some. The listing records about 160,000 clones. The chain joins TRBV5-1 to TRBJ2-7, with D perhaps matching TRBD2 (5 bases). Sequencing was done on a sample of PBMCs. The clonotype was recovered from a woman aged 55-70 years in good health and CMV-seronegative. In DNA form, the CDR3 reads TGCGCCAGCAGGCTAGCTGCGAGCTCCTACGAGCAGTACTTC. This translates into CASRLAASSYEQYF.